This TCR beta chain is from a study of response to subunit inactivated influenza vaccine. Study results and limitations: Few new T cells, the authors suggested, are recruited by each seasonal influenza vaccination.

The CDR3 runs 13 residues. Germline CDR1 SGHTA, CDR2 FQGNSA. V lost 7 bases, J lost 2 bases, and 11 bases lay in between. This clonotype was picked up many times. The antigen is not known. One entry per CDR3 protein results from TCRdb running MiXCR on the RT-PCR reads. The data show more than 150,000 distinct CDR3 sequences, about 9.3% seen once. The rearrangement links TRBV7-2 to TRBJ2-5; maybe TRBD1 (5 bases). The TCR originated in a man aged 45-60 years who received an inactivated influenza vaccine. The sample consisted of non-naive T cells sorted from PBMCs, taken on the day of vaccination. For the CDR3, the DNA is TGTGCCAGCAACCCGACAGTACAAGAGACCCAGTACTTC. This sequence encodes CASNPTVQETQYF.